Listed below are T cell receptor beta chains from one sample, sequenced in a study of T cells of healthy individuals. TCRdb redid the calling of the 5' RACE reads with MiXCR, one entry per CDR3 protein. This table holds some 100,000 distinct CDR3 sequences, 15% to 20% found once. The receptors shown here come from a human donor in good health. Both conserved end residues are part of each CDR3. D genes are given only for firm matches. For some rows the clone size is stated as once, few or many, or as a class when expanded; others skip it.

TGTGCCAGCAGCTTACGGGACGGCGGGAGACACTTCACAGATACGCAGTATTTT,CASSLRDGGRHFTDTQYF,TRBV7-2,TRBD2,TRBJ2-3,-
TGCAGCGCCGGGACTAGCGGGAGTGGTGGCGATACGCAGTATTTT,CSAGTSGSGGDTQYF,TRBV29-1,TRBD2,TRBJ2-3,-
TGTGCCAGCACGAACGTGCGGGCTCACCAAAAGCCCCAGCATTTT,CASTNVRAHQKPQHF,TRBV28,-,TRBJ1-5,few
TGCAGTGCTAGTGGGGACAGGTACTACGAGCAGTACTTC,CSASGDRYYEQYF,TRBV20-1,TRBD1,TRBJ2-7,many
TGTGCCAGCAGTTCTACGGCGACCTCCTACGAGCAGTACTTC,CASSSTATSYEQYF,TRBV6-1,-,TRBJ2-7,-
TGTGCCAGCAGCTGGGACAGAGCGAACACCGGGGAGCTGTTTTTT,CASSWDRANTGELFF,TRBV7-9,TRBD1,TRBJ2-2,few
TGTGCCAGCAGTTATACCGGGACAGTCTCTGGAAACACCATATATTTT,CASSYTGTVSGNTIYF,TRBV28,TRBD1,TRBJ1-3,few
TGCAGCGTGCCGCGGGGACAAGAGACCCAGTACTTC,CSVPRGQETQYF,TRBV29-1,-,TRBJ2-5,many
TGTGCCAGCAGTCTACTAGCGGGGCACTCCTACGAGCAGTACTTC,CASSLLAGHSYEQYF,TRBV7-3,TRBD2,TRBJ2-7,-
TGTGCCAGTAGTATAGATTTGGGTATAGGAGGCGGGGAGCTGTTTTTT,CASSIDLGIGGGELFF,TRBV19,-,TRBJ2-2,-